These T cell receptor beta chains were read from a single sample in a study of shared clonotypes between healthy human individuals. TCRdb keeps only in-frame clones here, not all; method: immunoSEQ multiplex PCR. The sample contains over a million clones, over 95% of which appear only once. The sequenced sample consisted of naive CD4+ T cells sorted from blood. Receptors were obtained from a man aged 25 to 40 in good health. Each CDR3 is given with its conserved first and last residue. The order of the fields is J gene, V gene, clone size, D gene, CDR3 protein, CDR3 DNA. The D gene is left open where the match is weak. Only part of the rows carry a size: once, few, many, or a class if the clone is expanded.

J gene: TRBJ2-3
V gene: TRBV5-1
clone size: once
D gene: TRBD2
CDR3 protein: CASSLSLAGGPTDTQYF
CDR3 DNA: TGCGCCAGCAGCCTTTCTCTAGCGGGAGGGCCCACAGATACGCAGTATTTT

J gene: TRBJ1-4
V gene: TRBV5-1
clone size: NA
D gene: NA
CDR3 protein: CASSLVSGAPQELFF
CDR3 DNA: TGCGCCAGCAGCTTGGTGTCGGGGGCCCCCCAAGAACTGTTTTTT

J gene: TRBJ2-5
V gene: TRBV18
clone size: NA
D gene: TRBD2
CDR3 protein: CASSPGAGGPETQYF
CDR3 DNA: TGTGCCAGCTCACCGGGAGCGGGAGGGCCGGAGACCCAGTACTTC

J gene: TRBJ2-6
V gene: TRBV7-9
clone size: NA
D gene: TRBD1
CDR3 protein: CASSRDRAGANVLTF
CDR3 DNA: TGTGCCAGCAGCCGAGACAGGGCTGGGGCCAACGTCCTGACTTTC

J gene: TRBJ2-1
V gene: TRBV7-6
clone size: NA
D gene: NA
CDR3 protein: CASSLLGNNEQFF
CDR3 DNA: TGTGCCAGCAGCTTATTGGGGAACAATGAGCAGTTCTTC

J gene: TRBJ2-3
V gene: TRBV5-6
clone size: NA
D gene: NA
CDR3 protein: CASSLVPGDTDTQYF
CDR3 DNA: TGTGCCAGCAGCCTTGTCCCAGGGGACACAGATACGCAGTATTTT

J gene: TRBJ2-1
V gene: TRBV9
clone size: NA
D gene: TRBD2
CDR3 protein: CASSVGSGSYNEQFF
CDR3 DNA: TGTGCCAGCAGCGTAGGAAGCGGGAGCTACAATGAGCAGTTCTTC

J gene: TRBJ1-5
V gene: TRBV19
clone size: NA
D gene: NA
CDR3 protein: CASILGGTPSNQPQHF
CDR3 DNA: TGTGCCAGTATTCTGGGCGGAACCCCCTCCAATCAGCCCCAGCATTTT

J gene: TRBJ2-2
V gene: TRBV7-3
clone size: NA
D gene: NA
CDR3 protein: CASSLGPSGELFF
CDR3 DNA: TGTGCCAGCAGCTTAGGGCCGTCCGGGGAGCTGTTTTTT

J gene: TRBJ2-1
V gene: TRBV7-9
clone size: NA
D gene: TRBD2
CDR3 protein: CASSLYGLAGFQRTNEQFF
CDR3 DNA: TGTGCCAGCAGCTTATATGGACTAGCGGGATTCCAGCGAACGAATGAGCAGTTCTTC

J gene: TRBJ2-7
V gene: TRBV11-2
clone size: NA
D gene: NA
CDR3 protein: CASSYSGRHEQYF
CDR3 DNA: TGTGCCAGCAGCTACAGCGGTCGTCACGAGCAGTACTTC

J gene: TRBJ2-1
V gene: TRBV11-2
clone size: NA
D gene: NA
CDR3 protein: CASRPFVRSGSYNEQFF
CDR3 DNA: TGTGCCAGCAGGCCGTTCGTACGGAGTGGGTCCTACAATGAGCAGTTCTTC

J gene: TRBJ2-3
V gene: TRBV9
clone size: NA
D gene: NA
CDR3 protein: CASSVGSRPAGTDTQYF
CDR3 DNA: TGTGCCAGCAGCGTAGGCTCTCGGCCAGCGGGTACGGATACGCAGTATTTT

J gene: TRBJ2-7
V gene: TRBV30
clone size: NA
D gene: NA
CDR3 protein: CAWRTGPYEQYF
CDR3 DNA: TGTGCCTGGAGAACGGGACCCTACGAGCAGTACTTC

J gene: TRBJ2-7
V gene: TRBV5-3
clone size: NA
D gene: TRBD2
CDR3 protein: CAIIPRLARRAASYEQYF
CDR3 DNA: TGTGCCATAATACCAAGACTAGCGCGGCGAGCGGCGTCCTACGAGCAGTACTTC

J gene: TRBJ2-1
V gene: TRBV11-2
clone size: NA
D gene: TRBD2
CDR3 protein: CASSHGLAGHNEQFF
CDR3 DNA: TGTGCCAGCAGCCACGGACTAGCGGGCCACAATGAGCAGTTCTTC

J gene: TRBJ1-1
V gene: TRBV14
clone size: NA
D gene: NA
CDR3 protein: CASSPRGVTEAFF
CDR3 DNA: TGTGCCAGCAGCCCCCGGGGGGTCACTGAAGCTTTCTTT

J gene: TRBJ2-1
V gene: TRBV7-9
clone size: NA
D gene: TRBD2
CDR3 protein: CASSLDGRYYNEQFF
CDR3 DNA: TGTGCCAGCAGCTTAGACGGGAGGTACTACAATGAGCAGTTCTTC

J gene: TRBJ2-4
V gene: TRBV10-3
clone size: NA
D gene: TRBD1
CDR3 protein: CAISESGQGATNIQYF
CDR3 DNA: TGTGCCATCAGTGAATCGGGACAGGGGGCGACAAACATTCAGTACTTC

J gene: TRBJ2-1
V gene: TRBV19
clone size: NA
D gene: TRBD1
CDR3 protein: CASTGQGVLSSYNEQFF
CDR3 DNA: TGTGCCAGCACGGGACAGGGGGTTTTGAGCTCCTACAATGAGCAGTTCTTC

J gene: TRBJ2-7
V gene: TRBV28
clone size: NA
D gene: TRBD2
CDR3 protein: CSSGSTYEQYF
CDR3 DNA: TGTTCTAGCGGGAGCACCTACGAGCAGTACTTC

J gene: TRBJ2-2
V gene: TRBV29-1
clone size: NA
D gene: TRBD1
CDR3 protein: CSAGQRNTGELFF
CDR3 DNA: TGCAGCGCGGGACAGAGGAACACCGGGGAGCTGTTTTTT

J gene: TRBJ2-2
V gene: TRBV19
clone size: NA
D gene: TRBD2
CDR3 protein: CASSISGGPPGELFF
CDR3 DNA: TGTGCCAGTAGTATTTCGGGAGGGCCCCCCGGGGAGCTGTTTTTT

J gene: TRBJ1-1
V gene: TRBV27
clone size: NA
D gene: NA
CDR3 protein: CASSLSPTMNTEAFF
CDR3 DNA: TGTGCCAGCAGTTTATCGCCGACCATGAACACTGAAGCTTTCTTT

J gene: TRBJ1-3
V gene: TRBV6-5
clone size: once
D gene: TRBD1
CDR3 protein: CASRGQNTIYF
CDR3 DNA: TGTGCCAGTAGGGGGCAAAACACCATATATTTT

J gene: TRBJ1-1
V gene: TRBV19
clone size: NA
D gene: TRBD1
CDR3 protein: CATSLGQGAEAFF
CDR3 DNA: TGTGCCACCTCCCTTGGACAGGGCGCTGAAGCTTTCTTT

J gene: TRBJ2-1
V gene: TRBV7-3
clone size: NA
D gene: TRBD1
CDR3 protein: CASSVGTGPLSYNEQFF
CDR3 DNA: TGTGCCAGCAGCGTTGGGACAGGGCCCCTCTCCTACAATGAGCAGTTCTTC

J gene: TRBJ2-7
V gene: TRBV18
clone size: NA
D gene: NA
CDR3 protein: CASSPRRGGAADYEQYF
CDR3 DNA: TGTGCCAGCTCACCCCGACGCGGGGGCGCGGCGGACTACGAGCAGTACTTC

J gene: TRBJ1-2
V gene: TRBV28
clone size: NA
D gene: TRBD1
CDR3 protein: CASGGPGGAVSYGYTF
CDR3 DNA: TGTGCCAGCGGCGGGCCAGGGGGCGCCGTCAGCTATGGCTACACCTTC

J gene: TRBJ2-3
V gene: TRBV28
clone size: NA
D gene: NA
CDR3 protein: CASSSRDGDTQYF
CDR3 DNA: TGTGCCAGCAGTTCCCGAGATGGAGATACGCAGTATTTT

J gene: TRBJ2-7
V gene: TRBV28
clone size: NA
D gene: NA
CDR3 protein: CASSLTAYEQYF
CDR3 DNA: TGTGCCAGCAGTTTGACCGCCTACGAGCAGTACTTC

J gene: TRBJ2-1
V gene: TRBV27
clone size: NA
D gene: TRBD2
CDR3 protein: CASSFLGRLADYNEQFF
CDR3 DNA: TGTGCCAGCAGTTTCCTTGGGAGACTAGCGGATTACAATGAGCAGTTCTTC

J gene: TRBJ1-3
V gene: TRBV5-1
clone size: NA
D gene: TRBD1
CDR3 protein: CASTNQDRADGNTIYF
CDR3 DNA: TGCGCCAGCACTAATCAGGACAGGGCTGACGGAAACACCATATATTTT

J gene: TRBJ2-1
V gene: TRBV7-2
clone size: NA
D gene: TRBD2
CDR3 protein: CASSLALLADSSYNEQFF
CDR3 DNA: TGTGCCAGCAGCTTAGCGCTACTAGCGGACAGCTCCTACAATGAGCAGTTCTTC

J gene: TRBJ2-7
V gene: TRBV5-6
clone size: NA
D gene: NA
CDR3 protein: CASSPQRVPYEQYF
CDR3 DNA: TGTGCCAGCAGCCCCCAACGTGTTCCCTACGAGCAGTACTTC

J gene: TRBJ2-2
V gene: TRBV7-8
clone size: NA
D gene: NA
CDR3 protein: CASSLDRNTGELFF
CDR3 DNA: TGTGCCAGCAGCTTAGACCGTAACACCGGGGAGCTGTTTTTT

J gene: TRBJ1-5
V gene: TRBV19
clone size: NA
D gene: NA
CDR3 protein: CASSIAQANQPQHF
CDR3 DNA: TGTGCCAGTAGTATAGCGCAGGCAAATCAGCCCCAGCATTTT

J gene: TRBJ2-2
V gene: TRBV5-1
clone size: NA
D gene: TRBD1
CDR3 protein: CASSLVKGATGELFF
CDR3 DNA: TGCGCCAGCAGCTTGGTAAAGGGGGCGACCGGGGAGCTGTTTTTT

J gene: TRBJ2-1
V gene: TRBV2
clone size: NA
D gene: NA
CDR3 protein: CASSQYASYNEQFF
CDR3 DNA: TGTGCCAGCAGTCAGTACGCCTCCTACAATGAGCAGTTCTTC

J gene: TRBJ2-3
V gene: TRBV10-2
clone size: NA
D gene: NA
CDR3 protein: CASAWQGTDTQYF
CDR3 DNA: TGCGCCAGCGCATGGCAGGGCACAGATACGCAGTATTTT

J gene: TRBJ2-7
V gene: TRBV7-9
clone size: NA
D gene: NA
CDR3 protein: CASSFRLGSSYEQYF
CDR3 DNA: TGTGCCAGCAGCTTCAGGCTGGGGAGCTCCTACGAGCAGTACTTC

J gene: TRBJ2-2
V gene: TRBV10-3
clone size: NA
D gene: TRBD2
CDR3 protein: CAISGIAGVRTGELFF
CDR3 DNA: TGTGCCATCAGTGGGATTGCGGGGGTCAGAACCGGGGAGCTGTTTTTT

J gene: TRBJ2-7
V gene: TRBV11-2
clone size: NA
D gene: NA
CDR3 protein: CASSLDWILNLAKEQYF
CDR3 DNA: TGTGCCAGCAGCTTAGACTGGATCCTCAACCTTGCTAAAGAGCAGTACTTC

J gene: TRBJ2-5
V gene: TRBV4-1
clone size: NA
D gene: NA
CDR3 protein: CASSQEPIGALQETQYF
CDR3 DNA: TGCGCCAGCAGCCAAGAACCCATCGGGGCCCTTCAAGAGACCCAGTACTTC

J gene: TRBJ2-2
V gene: TRBV7-6
clone size: NA
D gene: TRBD2
CDR3 protein: CASSLGLAGGTGELFF
CDR3 DNA: TGTGCCAGCAGCTTAGGACTAGCGGGAGGGACCGGGGAGCTGTTTTTT

J gene: TRBJ1-2
V gene: TRBV14
clone size: NA
D gene: NA
CDR3 protein: CASSQDLGFGYTF
CDR3 DNA: TGTGCCAGCAGCCAAGATTTGGGTTTTGGCTACACCTTC

J gene: TRBJ1-3
V gene: TRBV18
clone size: NA
D gene: NA
CDR3 protein: CASSPIQGTVSGNTIYF
CDR3 DNA: TGTGCCAGCTCACCAATACAAGGCACCGTATCTGGAAACACCATATATTTT

J gene: TRBJ2-1
V gene: TRBV28
clone size: NA
D gene: NA
CDR3 protein: CASSRYNEQFF
CDR3 DNA: TGTGCCAGCAGCCGGTACAATGAGCAGTTCTTC

J gene: TRBJ2-1
V gene: TRBV5-1
clone size: NA
D gene: NA
CDR3 protein: CASSLGLTGTHSEQFF
CDR3 DNA: TGCGCCAGCAGCTTGGGGCTTACCGGTACCCATTCCGAGCAGTTCTTC

J gene: TRBJ2-7
V gene: TRBV7-2
clone size: NA
D gene: NA
CDR3 protein: CASSLGFGHSVYEQYF
CDR3 DNA: TGTGCCAGCAGCTTAGGTTTTGGTCATTCGGTCTACGAGCAGTACTTC

J gene: TRBJ2-1
V gene: TRBV9
clone size: NA
D gene: NA
CDR3 protein: CASSVRSYNEQFF
CDR3 DNA: TGTGCCAGCAGCGTTCGTTCCTACAATGAGCAGTTCTTC

J gene: TRBJ2-7
V gene: TRBV7-8
clone size: NA
D gene: NA
CDR3 protein: CASSAAMPYEQYF
CDR3 DNA: TGTGCCAGCAGCGCCGCTATGCCCTACGAGCAGTACTTC

J gene: TRBJ2-3
V gene: TRBV5-5
clone size: once
D gene: TRBD2
CDR3 protein: CASSPARLAGGPDTQYF
CDR3 DNA: TGTGCCAGCAGCCCGGCCCGACTAGCGGGAGGACCAGATACGCAGTATTTT